Sequencing of this T cell receptor (beta chain) was carried out in a study of chemoradiotherapy in HPV16-positive cancers. Study background: A couple of HPV16-positive patients' cells yielded candidate HPV-specific clones and common motifs.

V was clipped by 4 bases and J by 1 base, with 15 bases between them. Germline-derived CDR1 and CDR2 are SGHNT and YYREEE (reference sequence). The CDR3 consists of 16 residues. Some clones are missing from TCRdb's copy, which holds only in-frame ones; the method was immunoSEQ multiplex PCR. The table includes about 1,400 clones, 75% to 90% detected once. Study-level points and caveats: The functional HPV-specific definition rests on just two HPV16-positive patients. Candidate HPV-specific clones and E7-related TCR motifs grew in tumor during treatment.

Details on this clone: The target antigen is unknown.

This TCR was recovered from a human donor with HPV-associated anogenital cancer. The sequences come from tumor tissue, collected from a patient who underwent chemoradiotherapy. The chain uses TRBV5-4 and TRBJ2-4; weak D call: TRBD2 (5 bases). The CDR3 spells CASSPTAPGAKNIQYF. The CDR3 nucleotides are TGTGCCAGCAGCCCGACCGCCCCGGGGGCCAAAAACATTCAGTACTTC.